The clone carrying this TCR beta chain was recorded only once. The target antigen is unknown. The data stem from a study of CD8 T cells in Susac syndrome. Findings and caveats of the study: Only a relatively small number of individuals were included in the TCR sequencing and HLA analysis.

Blood CD8+ and CD4+ T cells underwent high-throughput TCR beta sequencing. The TEMRA cells underwent FACS enrichment, while the CD8+ and CD4+ T cells underwent negative isolation. This CDR3 contains 14 residues. V dropped 4 bases and J dropped 5 bases, with 18 bases sitting between them. CDR1 and CDR2 from the germline V gene are DFQATT and SNEGSKA (reference sequence). RNA in amounts of roughly 0.5 to 1 ug was reverse transcribed with random hexamers. Amplification of TCR beta CDR3 by immunoSEQ multiplex PCR spanned 54 Vbeta and 13 Jbeta. TCRdb independently ran MiXCR on the immunoSEQ multiplex PCR reads; one entry per CDR3 protein. The sample holds approximately 140,000 distinct CDR3 sequences, 95% seen once.

The sequence was collected from a human donor with multiple sclerosis. Sequencing was carried out using CD4+ T cells from PBMCs. The rearrangement uses TRBV20-1 and TRBJ2-7; TRBD2 might be the D (6 bases). The CDR3 sequence is CSAIIRQGLHEQYF. The CDR3 nucleotides are TGCAGTGCTATTATAAGGCAGGGACTGCACGAGCAGTACTTC.